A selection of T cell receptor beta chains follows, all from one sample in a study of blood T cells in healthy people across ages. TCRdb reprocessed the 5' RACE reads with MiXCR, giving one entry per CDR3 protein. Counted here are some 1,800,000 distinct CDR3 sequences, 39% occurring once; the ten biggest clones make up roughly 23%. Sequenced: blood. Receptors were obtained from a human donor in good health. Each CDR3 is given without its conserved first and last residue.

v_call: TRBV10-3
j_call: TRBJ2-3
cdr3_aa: AISVSVPDTQY

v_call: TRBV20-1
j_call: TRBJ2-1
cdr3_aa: SARDSRTGTYNEQF

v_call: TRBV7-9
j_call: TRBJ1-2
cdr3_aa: ASSFTHGYT

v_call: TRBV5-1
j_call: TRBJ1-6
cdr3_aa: ASSREGTIGNSPLH

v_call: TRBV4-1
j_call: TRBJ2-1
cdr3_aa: ASSQGYGGGPDNEQF

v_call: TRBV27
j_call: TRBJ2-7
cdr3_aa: ASWTGVTYEQY

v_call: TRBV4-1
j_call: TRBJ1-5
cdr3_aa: ASSQFRGQPQH

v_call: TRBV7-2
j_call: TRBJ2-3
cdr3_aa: ASTGAKGIDTQY

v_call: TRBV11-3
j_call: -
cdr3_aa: ASSFGPLREQY

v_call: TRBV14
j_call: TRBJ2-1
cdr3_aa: ASSQDMGVFYNEQF

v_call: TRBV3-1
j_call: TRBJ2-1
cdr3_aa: ASSQEVGTGSYNEQF

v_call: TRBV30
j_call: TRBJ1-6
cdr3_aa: AWSALSAVTYNSPLH

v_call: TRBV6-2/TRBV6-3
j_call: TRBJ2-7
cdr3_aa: ASSYWFDGSYEQY

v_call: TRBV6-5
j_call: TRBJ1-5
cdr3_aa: ASSYSRTGSQPQH

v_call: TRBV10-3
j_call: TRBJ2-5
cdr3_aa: AISGGLETQY

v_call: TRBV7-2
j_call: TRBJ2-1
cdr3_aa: ASSLDLNNEQF

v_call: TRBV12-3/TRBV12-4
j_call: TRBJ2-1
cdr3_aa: ASTDLQDGNEQF

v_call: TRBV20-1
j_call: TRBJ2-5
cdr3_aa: SARGAPWETQY

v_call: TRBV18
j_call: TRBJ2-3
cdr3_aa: ASSVGRGFTDTQY

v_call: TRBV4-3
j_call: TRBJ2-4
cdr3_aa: ASSQDTGRNIQY

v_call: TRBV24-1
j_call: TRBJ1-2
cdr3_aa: ATSDGTQGRDGYT

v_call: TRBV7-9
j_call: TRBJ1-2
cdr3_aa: ASSPPSGGAGYGYT

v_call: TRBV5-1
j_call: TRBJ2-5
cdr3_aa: ASSLEEGGETQY

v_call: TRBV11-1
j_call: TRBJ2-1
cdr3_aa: ASSRDPSSYNEQF

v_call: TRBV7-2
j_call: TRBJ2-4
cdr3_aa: ASSREWTIAKNIQY

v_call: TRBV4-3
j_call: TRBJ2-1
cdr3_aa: ASSQDMRQFFDNEQF

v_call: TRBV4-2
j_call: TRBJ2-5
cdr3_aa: ASSRRLHQETQY

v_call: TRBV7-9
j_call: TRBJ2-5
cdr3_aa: ASSLVPSGVQETQY

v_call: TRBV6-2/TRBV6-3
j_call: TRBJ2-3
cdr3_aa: ASSYGWSTDTQY

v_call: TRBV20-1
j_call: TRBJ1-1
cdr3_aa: SASGVGTEAF

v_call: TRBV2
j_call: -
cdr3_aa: ASSGLYGGTQETQY

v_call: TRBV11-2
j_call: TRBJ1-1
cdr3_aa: ASSPRAAGTEAF

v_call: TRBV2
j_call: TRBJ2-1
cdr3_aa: ASTDTTYNEQF

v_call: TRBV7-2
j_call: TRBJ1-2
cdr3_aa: ASRRESGPYGYT

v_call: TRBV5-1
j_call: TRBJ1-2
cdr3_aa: ASRRTGQPDYT

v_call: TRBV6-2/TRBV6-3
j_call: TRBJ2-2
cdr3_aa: ASSYGTTNTGELF

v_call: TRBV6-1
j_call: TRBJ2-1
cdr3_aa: ASSEWGLAGESYNEQF

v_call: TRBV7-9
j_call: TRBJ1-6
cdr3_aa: ASSTEGQGDNSPLH

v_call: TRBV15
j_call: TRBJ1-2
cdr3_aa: ATSSGGSVGYGYT

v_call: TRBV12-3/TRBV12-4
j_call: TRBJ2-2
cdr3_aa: ASSLADSNTGELF

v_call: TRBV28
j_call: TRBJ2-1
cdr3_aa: ASSFRRGVSYNEQF